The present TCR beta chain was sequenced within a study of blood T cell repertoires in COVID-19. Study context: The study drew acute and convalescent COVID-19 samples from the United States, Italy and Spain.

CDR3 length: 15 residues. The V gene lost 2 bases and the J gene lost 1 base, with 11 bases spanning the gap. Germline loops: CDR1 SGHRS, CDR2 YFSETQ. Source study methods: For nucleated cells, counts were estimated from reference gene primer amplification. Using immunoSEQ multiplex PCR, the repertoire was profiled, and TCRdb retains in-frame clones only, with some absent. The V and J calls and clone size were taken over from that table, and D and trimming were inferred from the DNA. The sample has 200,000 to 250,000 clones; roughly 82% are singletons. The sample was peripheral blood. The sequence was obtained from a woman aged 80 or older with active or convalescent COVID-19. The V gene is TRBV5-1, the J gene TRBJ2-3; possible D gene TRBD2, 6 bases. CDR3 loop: CASSLGGDGTDTQYF. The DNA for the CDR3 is TGCGCCAGCAGCTTAGGAGGGGATGGCACAGATACGCAGTATTTT.